The next 26 T cell receptor beta chains were all read from a single sample in a study of identical twins. Each CDR3 protein gets one entry after TCRdb re-called the 5' RACE reads with MiXCR. The sample has about 810,000 distinct CDR3 sequences, around an eighth seen once. These same data were also listed under a study on yellow fever vaccine responses in identical twins.

Sequencing used PBMCs. The receptor source for this set is a woman between 18 and 29 years old in good health.

There are many counts of this clonotype. The chain combines TRBV25-1 with TRBJ1-6; D is unclear. V was cut by 2 bases and J by 9 bases, with 8 bases left in between. This CDR3 has 13 residues. Germline lookup yields CDR1 MGHDK and CDR2 SYGVNS. The CDR3 is CASSEISLSPLHF. DNA for the CDR3: TGTGCCAGCAGTGAAATTTCCCTTTCACCCCTCCACTTT.

J is TRBJ2-7 and V is TRBV9; 9 nucleotides match TRBD2. Trimming cost V 4 bases and J 1 base; bases outside gene matches: 18. The CDR3 spans 19 residues. Germline assignment: CDR1 SGDLS and CDR2 YYNGEE. The CDR3 is CASSPGVGQKGLASYEQYF. The DNA for the CDR3 is TGTGCCAGCAGCCCTGGGGTTGGACAGAAGGGACTAGCTTCCTACGAGCAGTACTTC.

This clonotype was picked up a small number of times. The chain links TRBV15 to TRBJ2-3; perhaps TRBD1 as D (6 bases). Trimming removed 0 bases from V and 0 bases from J, with 10 bases in between. From germline, CDR1 is LNHNV and CDR2 YYDKDF (reference sequence). The CDR3 extends over 16 amino acids. The CDR3 loop is CATSRDWDTSTDTQYF. The CDR3 bases are TGTGCCACCAGCAGAGATTGGGACACTAGCACAGATACGCAGTATTTT.

V and J are TRBV5-5 and TRBJ2-1; 7 bases map to TRBD1. CDR1 SGHKS and CDR2 YYEKEE come from the germline V gene (reference sequence). V trimming: 4 bases; J trimming: 3 bases; junction bases outside the gene matches: 4. The CDR3 has 14 residues. The CDR3 nucleotides are TGTGCCAGCAGCCGACAGGGTCTCTACAATGAGCAGTTCTTC. Its translation: CASSRQGLYNEQFF.

This clonotype was seen ten or more times. The CDR3 nucleotides read TGTGCCACCAGTGATTCAGGACTAGCGGGAGGGCCATACGAGCAGTACTTC. Amino acid sequence: CATSDSGLAGGPYEQYF. The V call is TRBV24-1, the J call TRBJ2-7, with 15 bases matching TRBD2. V gave up 2 bases and J gave up 4 bases; unmatched junction bases: 5. CDR3 length: 17 residues. Germline values: CDR1 KGHDR, CDR2 SFDVKD.

The chain carries TRBV3-1 and TRBJ1-2, with 12 nucleotides matching TRBD1. In germline, CDR1 is LGHDT, CDR2 YNNKEL (reference sequence). V was pared by 2 bases and J by 8 bases, with 6 bases of the junction left unmatched. The CDR3 runs to 15 residues. CDR3 DNA sequence: TGTGCCAGCAGCCAACCGGGACAGGGGGCGTGGGGCTACACCTTC. Translation: CASSQPGQGAWGYTF.

This clonotype was recorded a few times. This rearrangement joins TRBV9 to TRBJ2-3; no definite D call. Germline-derived CDR1 and CDR2 are SGDLS and YYNGEE. The CDR3 consists of 17 residues. Between the trimmed V and J ends, which lost 2 bases and 5 bases, there was a span of 21 bases. The CDR3 nucleotides read TGTGCCAGCAGCGTTTCGGGTTGGCCAACCCTTGGAGATACGCAGTATTTT. This codes for CASSVSGWPTLGDTQYF.

The chain uses TRBV7-9 and TRBJ2-5, with 7 bases matching TRBD2. Germline-derived CDR1 and CDR2 are SEHNR and FQNEAQ (reference sequence). Germline trimming cut 4 bases from V and 4 bases from J; bases unmatched to any gene: 12. The CDR3 runs 16 residues. CDR3 DNA sequence: TGTGCCAGCAGCTCCCACCCCCTGGGGGGGGTAGAGACCCAGTACTTC. Translation: CASSSHPLGGVETQYF.

In this sample, this clonotype turned up a few times. This rearrangement joins TRBV12-3 or TRBV12-4 to TRBJ2-3; 9 bases map to TRBD2. V shed 4 bases, J shed 0 bases, and the junction held 20 bases outside the gene matches. This CDR3 contains 21 residues. CDR3 amino acids: CASSSRPPGGGGASSTDTQYF. CDR3 bases: TGTGCCAGCAGTTCTAGACCACCAGGTGGCGGGGGGGCCTCAAGCACAGATACGCAGTATTTT.

This clonotype appeared a few times. V usage is TRBV7-8 and J usage is TRBJ2-1, with D possibly TRBD2 on 6 matching bases. Germline loops: CDR1 SGHVS, CDR2 FQNEAQ. V was clipped by 3 bases and J by 7 bases, with 16 bases between them. This CDR3 has 15 amino acids. As DNA, the CDR3 is TGTGCCAGCAGCTTCGGTGGGGGGTTCGGGAATGAGCAGTTCTTC. Translation: CASSFGGGFGNEQFF. The variable domain in full, with the rest retrieved from reference TRBV7-8 and TRBJ2-1, is GAGVSQSPRYKVAKRGQDVALRCDPISGHVSLFWYQQALGQGPEFLTYFQNEAQLDKSGLPSDRFFAERPEGSVSTLKIQRTQQEDSAVYLCASSFGGGFGNEQFFGPGTRLTVL.

The genes are TRBV7-9 and TRBJ2-1; unclear D gene. V shed 3 bases and J shed 9 bases, with 9 bases lying between them. Germline loops: CDR1 SEHNR, CDR2 FQNEAQ (reference sequence). The CDR3 spans 12 residues. Written as DNA, the CDR3 is TGTGCCAGCAGCTTTAAAAGTCCTGAGCAGTTCTTC. Its translation: CASSFKSPEQFF.

In its sample, this clonotype was seen many times. This chain connects TRBV12-3 or TRBV12-4 to TRBJ2-2; D remains ambiguous. The CDR3 consists of 14 residues. The V and J ends lost 7 bases and 3 bases respectively, with 12 bases between them. CDR3 nucleotide sequence: TGTGCCAGCAAACCCGGGCCTGACACCGGGGAGCTGTTTTTT. It encodes CASKPGPDTGELFF.

A few counts support this clonotype. DNA of the CDR3: TGTGCCAGCAGGGGGGTGGGGACGGGGACCTACGAGCAGTACTTC. Protein product: CASRGVGTGTYEQYF. This rearrangement joins TRBV12-3 or TRBV12-4 to TRBJ2-7, with D possibly called TRBD1 or TRBD2 (5 bases each). Trimming removed 6 bases at V and 2 bases at J, with 17 bases between. CDR3 length: 15 residues.

This clonotype has more than one count but fewer than ten. The V call is TRBV7-9, the J call TRBJ1-6; TRBD1 matches at 7 bases. This CDR3 spans 15 amino acids. The germline V gene encodes CDR1 SEHNR and CDR2 FQNEAQ (reference sequence). V lost 5 bases, J lost 10 bases, and 11 bases stayed unmatched. The CDR3 DNA reads TGTGCCAGCAGCCGAGGGGGGACAGTAAACTCACCCCTCCACTTT. It yields the protein CASSRGGTVNSPLHF.

This clonotype was picked up a small number of times. The rearrangement uses TRBV9 and TRBJ2-5, with TRBD2 as a possible D gene (6 bases). V lost 1 base, J lost 5 bases, and 15 bases lay in between. This CDR3 is 15 amino acids long. Germline loops: CDR1 SGDLS, CDR2 YYNGEE. CDR3 DNA sequence: TGTGCCAGCAGCGTATGGGCGAGCGGAGGGGAGACCCAGTACTTC. Translating it yields CASSVWASGGETQYF.

The V and J genes are TRBV5-1 and TRBJ2-5; possibly TRBD1 for D (6 bases). The V end was cut by 0 bases, the J end by 5 bases, with 17 bases between. This CDR3 has 16 residues. Germline V CDR1 and CDR2: SGHRS, YFSETQ. The CDR3 DNA is TGCGCCAGCAGCTTGGCTACAGGGCGATCTTGGGAGACCCAGTACTTC. It codes for CASSLATGRSWETQYF. The full variable domain, with the rest looked up from reference TRBV5-1 and TRBJ2-5, is KAGVTQTPRYLIKTRGQQVTLSCSPISGHRSVSWYQQTPGQGLQFLFEYFSETQRNKGNFPGRFSGRQFSNSRSEMNVSTLELGDSALYLCASSLATGRSWETQYFGPGTRLLVL.

This clonotype has ten or more counts. The chain couples TRBV29-1 to TRBJ2-1, with D unclear. The CDR3 is 13 residues long. V lost 1 base, J lost 3 bases, and 7 bases lay in between. The germline gives CDR1 SQVTM, CDR2 ANQGSEA. The DNA for the CDR3 is TGCAGCGTTGAAGGAGCAGACTACAATGAGCAGTTCTTC. It codes for CSVEGADYNEQFF.

The chain couples TRBV10-3 to TRBJ2-1, with 9 bases fitting TRBD1. This CDR3 region has 18 residues. Germline CDR1 and CDR2: ENHRY and SYGVKD. J was trimmed by 4 bases and V by 3 bases; bases with no gene match: 13. CDR3 protein: CAISDSRSGTGKYNEQFF. CDR3 nucleotide sequence: TGTGCCATCAGTGATTCTCGATCCGGGACAGGGAAATACAATGAGCAGTTCTTC.

V is TRBV28 and J is TRBJ2-3, with 12 bases that match TRBD2. Losses at the gene ends were 4 bases for V and 5 bases for J; bases not matched to a gene: 10. Looked up from germline, CDR1 is MDHEN and CDR2 is SYDVKM. This CDR3 is built from 17 residues. CDR3 DNA: TGTGCCAGCAGTTCCGCGGCTAGCGGGGGGGATGAAGATACGCAGTATTTT. Translated: CASSSAASGGDEDTQYF.

The chain is built from TRBV18 and TRBJ1-1; TRBD1 is a possible D gene (5 bases). Deletions cut 1 base from V and 2 bases from J, with 17 bases between. This CDR3 is 17 amino acids long. CDR1 is KGHSH and CDR2 is LQKENI in the germline V gene. DNA for the CDR3: TGTGCCAGCTCACCACGGCAGCTAGGGGCCCCAAACACTGAAGCTTTCTTT. Its translation is CASSPRQLGAPNTEAFF.

In this sample, this clonotype turned up many times. The rearrangement joins TRBV12-3 or TRBV12-4 to TRBJ1-2, with TRBD1 matching over 8 bases. The CDR3 has 13 residues. Germline trimming cut 6 bases from V and 7 bases from J; bases unmatched to any gene: 7. This CDR3 reads CASRSGGVVGYTF. For the CDR3, the DNA is TGTGCCAGCAGGTCAGGGGGCGTGGTTGGCTACACCTTC.

Ten or more counts support this clonotype. J is TRBJ2-4 and V is TRBV4-1, with D perhaps TRBD1 (6 bases). Germline assignment: CDR1 MGHRA and CDR2 YSYEKL. The CDR3 sequence is 18 residues long. The V and J ends lost 0 bases and 1 base respectively, with 16 bases between them. Here the CDR3 DNA reads TGCGCCAGCAGCCAAGATCCCCAACAGGGCGAGGCCAAAAACATTCAGTACTTC. Translation gives CASSQDPQQGEAKNIQYF.

This clonotype appeared many times. The genes are TRBV28 and TRBJ1-1; D is perhaps TRBD1 (5 bases). CDR1 is MDHEN and CDR2 is SYDVKM in the germline V gene. Trimming stripped 4 bases from V and 4 bases from J, with 13 bases between. The CDR3 is made up of 14 amino acids. CDR3 protein: CASSSYGGGTEAFF. Written as DNA, the CDR3 is TGTGCCAGCAGTTCGTATGGGGGAGGCACTGAAGCTTTCTTT.

As for this clonotype: One end of the junction does not line up with germline, which may come from a read error. This chain links TRBV18 with TRBJ2-3; 8 bases are a match to TRBD1. Germline V gene sequence: CDR1 KGHSH, CDR2 LQKENI. This CDR3 region has 12 residues. The CDR3 DNA reads TGTGCCAGCTCACCAGGACAGGGTGTGTTGAGTTTT. Translated, it gives CASSPGQGVLSF. Together with reference TRBV18 and TRBJ2-3, the CDR3 gives the full variable domain: NAGVMQNPRHLVRRRGQEARLRCSPMKGHSHVYWYRQLPEEGLKFMVYLQKENIIDESGMPKERFSAEFPKEGPSILRIQQVVRGDSAAYFCASSPGQGVLSFGPGTRLTVL.

This clonotype was found a few times. The J gene is TRBJ2-3, the V gene TRBV4-2; D could derive from TRBD1 or TRBD2 (5 bases each). Germline values: CDR1 LGHNA, CDR2 YNFKEQ. Trimming removed 0 bases at V and 9 bases at J, with 16 bases between. The CDR3 totals 15 residues. In DNA form, the CDR3 reads TGTGCCAGCAGCCAAGATCGGGACCTCCCGGGAACGCAGTATTTT. Protein sequence: CASSQDRDLPGTQYF.

Worth noting for this clonotype: The junction does not match germline at one end; this may be a read error. This chain connects TRBV5-1 to TRBJ2-1; the D gene could be TRBD1 or TRBD2 (6 bases each). The CDR3 has 17 amino acids. Germline assignment: CDR1 SGHRS and CDR2 YFSETQ. CDR3 loop: CASSLNRPYGGYTEQFF. In DNA, the CDR3 is TGCGCCAGCAGCTTGAACAGGCCTTACGGGGGCTACACTGAGCAGTTCTTC.